This T cell receptor (beta chain) was captured by sequencing in a study of cytotoxic CD8 clonotypes in ibrutinib-treated CLL (dated by TCRdb to about 2021). The study in broad terms: The cohort included about 15 treatment-naive and some twelve relapsed/refractory patients; around 17 were IGHV unmutated. On average, each sample yielded around 270,000 productive templates and tens of thousands of productive rearrangements. Of the 85 to 95 participants in the trial, roughly 26 had longitudinal samples available. Samples at response were collected after a median of approximately twelve months of treatment, with a range of roughly 6 to 40 months. Responses were partial in roughly 24 patients and complete in 2; after median about 68 months follow-up, roughly 15 stayed in remission and 12 progressed. Cryopreserved peripheral blood mononuclear cells were collected before treatment, at response, and at either disease progression or sustained remission.

Counted from cysteine to phenylalanine, this CDR3 has 13 amino acids. Just CDR3 DNA is preserved here, 39 bases in frame from base 1. After removal of 4 bases from V and 5 bases from J, the junction retains 2 bases not matched to a gene. Taken from the germline V gene, the CDR1 and CDR2 loops are LGHNA and YSLEER. About 2 micrograms of genomic DNA were extracted from cryopreserved PBMCs for TCR beta library preparation. Longitudinal blood samples from CLL patients on ibrutinib monotherapy underwent high-throughput TCR beta sequencing. Patients were enrolled in a phase 2 open-label single-center ibrutinib monotherapy trial. About this clone itself: It has no known antigen specificity. No base quality values were provided; no much bigger clone lies one nucleotide off.

The study at large found these results: Sustained-remission and progressing patients did not have matched sampling times, and lymph node repertoires were not examined. Public clonotypes were rare and either contracted or stayed stable during treatment, and the rise in clonality at ibrutinib response reflected the expansion of private clonotypes. Clonality increased at ibrutinib response, stayed stable in sustained remission, and fell back toward baseline at progression. Baseline clonality exceeded that of age-matched healthy donors and correlated strongly with circulating CD8+ T-cell counts.

Each clonotype received, on average, about 10x coverage in deep resolution sequencing performed on a MiSeq, where the target depth lay between 1 in 1 million and 1 in 200,000 T cells. TCR beta libraries were generated with the immunoSEQ hsTCRB Kit. The authors' analysis ran thus. The data were analyzed with ImmunoSEQ Analyzer and ImmunoSEQ Data Assistant, and V, D and J gene assignments followed IMGT definitions. Clonality, which ranges from 0 to 1, was calculated as one minus the normalized Shannon entropy of productive rearrangement frequencies. Public clonotype analysis was restricted to overrepresented clonotypes comprising at least 0.05% of each patient's repertoire. Some twelve repertoires from age-matched healthy donors, obtained from immuneACCESS, served as clonality controls. TCRdb mirrors the immuneACCESS table, restricted to in-frame sequences. Some clones are absent from its copies; in checked studies, under half trace to an unresolved V gene, and the reason for the others is unknown. Clone size and the V and J calls come from that table; the DNA yielded D and trimming. Here the sample has 300,000 to 350,000 clones; about 77% occur a single time. 5% to 7% of the sample belongs to the ten largest clones.

The chain is made from TRBV4-3 and TRBJ1-1; 9 bases in the middle match TRBD1. The clonotype comes from a human donor with chronic lymphocytic leukemia. The starting material was PBMCs, obtained before ibrutinib treatment. The DNA reads TGCGCCAGCAGCCGAGACAGGGGGACTGAAGCTTTCTTT. It specifies CASSRDRGTEAFF.